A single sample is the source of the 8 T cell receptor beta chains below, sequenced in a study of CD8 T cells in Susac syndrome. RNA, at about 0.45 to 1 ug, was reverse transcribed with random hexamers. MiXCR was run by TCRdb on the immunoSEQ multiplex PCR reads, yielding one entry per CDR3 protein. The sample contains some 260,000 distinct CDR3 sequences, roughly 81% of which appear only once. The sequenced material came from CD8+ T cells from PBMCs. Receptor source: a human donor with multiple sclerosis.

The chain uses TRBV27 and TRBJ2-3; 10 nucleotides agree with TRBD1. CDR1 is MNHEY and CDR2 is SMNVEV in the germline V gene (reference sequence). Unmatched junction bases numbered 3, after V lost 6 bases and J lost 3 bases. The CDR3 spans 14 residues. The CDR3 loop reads CASRRDRGTDTQYF. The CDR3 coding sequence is TGTGCCAGCAGGCGGGACAGGGGTACAGATACGCAGTATTTT.

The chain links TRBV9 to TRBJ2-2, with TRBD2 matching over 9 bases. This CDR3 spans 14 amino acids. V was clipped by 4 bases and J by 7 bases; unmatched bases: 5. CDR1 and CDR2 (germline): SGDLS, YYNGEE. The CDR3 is CASSPGTSNGELFF. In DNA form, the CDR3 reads TGTGCCAGCAGCCCAGGGACTAGCAACGGGGAGCTGTTTTTT.

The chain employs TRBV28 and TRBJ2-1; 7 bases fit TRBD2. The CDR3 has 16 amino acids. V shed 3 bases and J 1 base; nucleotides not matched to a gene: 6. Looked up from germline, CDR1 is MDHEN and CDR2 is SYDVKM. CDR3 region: CASSFNGEGSYNEQFF. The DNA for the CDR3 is TGTGCCAGCAGTTTCAATGGGGAGGGGTCCTACAATGAGCAGTTCTTC.

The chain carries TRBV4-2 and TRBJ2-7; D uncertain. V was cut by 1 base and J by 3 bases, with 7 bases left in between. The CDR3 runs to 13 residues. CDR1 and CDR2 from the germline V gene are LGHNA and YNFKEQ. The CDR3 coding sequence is TGTGCCAGCAGCCAAGGGGCCGACTACGAGCAGTACTTC. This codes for CASSQGADYEQYF.

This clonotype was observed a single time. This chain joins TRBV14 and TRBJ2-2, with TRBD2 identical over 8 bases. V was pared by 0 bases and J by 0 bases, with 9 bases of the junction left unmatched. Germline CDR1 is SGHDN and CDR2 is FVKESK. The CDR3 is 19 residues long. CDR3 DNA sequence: TGTGCCAGCAGCCAAGACCAGGGGTGGCGGGAGGCGAACACCGGGGAGCTGTTTTTT. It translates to CASSQDQGWREANTGELFF.

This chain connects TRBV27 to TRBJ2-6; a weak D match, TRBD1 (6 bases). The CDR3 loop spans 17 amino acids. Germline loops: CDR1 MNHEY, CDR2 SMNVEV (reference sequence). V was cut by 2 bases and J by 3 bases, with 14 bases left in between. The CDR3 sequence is CASSLRTAVSGANVLTF. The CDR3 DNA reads TGTGCCAGCAGTTTACGGACAGCCGTCAGTGGGGCCAACGTCCTGACTTTC.

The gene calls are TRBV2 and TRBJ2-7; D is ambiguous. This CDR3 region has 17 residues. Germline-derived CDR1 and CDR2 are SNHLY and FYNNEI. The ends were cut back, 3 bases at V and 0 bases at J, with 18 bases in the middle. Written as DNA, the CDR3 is TGTGCCAGCAGTGATACCCCACCATACAGTAGCTCCTACGAGCAGTACTTC. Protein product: CASSDTPPYSSSYEQYF.

The CDR3 protein is CASSLRTSRVNEQFF. CDR3 nucleotides: TGTGCCAGCAGCTTGAGGACTAGTAGGGTCAATGAGCAGTTCTTC. The gene calls are TRBV7-9 and TRBJ2-1; 7 bases agree with TRBD2. The ends lost 3 bases at V and 6 bases at J; junction bases unmatched: 8. This CDR3 region has 15 residues. The germline V gene encodes CDR1 SEHNR and CDR2 FQNEAQ (reference sequence). Supplemented by reference TRBV7-9 and TRBJ2-1, the full variable domain reads DTGVSQNPRHKITKRGQNVTFRCDPISEHNRLYWYRQTLGQGPEFLTYFQNEAQLEKSRLLSDRFSAERPKGSFSTLEIQRTEQGDSAMYLCASSLRTSRVNEQFFGPGTRLTVL.